Here is one T cell receptor beta chain with its context. The junction had 6 bases not matched to a gene; V was cut back by 2 bases and J by 6 bases. This CDR3 has 16 residues. Germline loops: CDR1 MNHNS, CDR2 SASEGT. This sample is drawn from a study of blood T cell repertoires in COVID-19. In the study overall: Sites across the United States, Italy and Spain contributed samples from acute and convalescent COVID-19. T cells, B-cell-depleted T cells, or PBMCs supplied cDNA or gDNA.

Under the authors' procedure: The authors estimated nucleated cell counts from reference gene primer amplification. Profiling relied on immunoSEQ multiplex PCR, and the TCRdb table lists in-frame clones only, not all of them. The DNA gave D and trimming, while V, J and clone size come from that table. Among 150,000 to 200,000 clones, less than 90% were seen once, and the ten largest hold roughly 4%. The sample was peripheral blood. The clonotype originates from a woman in her seventies with acute or convalescent COVID-19. This rearrangement joins TRBV6-1 to TRBJ2-2; 10 bases are shared with TRBD2. The CDR3 DNA reads TGTGCCAGCAGTGAATTGTTTCTAGCGGGAGCCGGGGAGCTGTTTTTT. Residues: CASSELFLAGAGELFF.